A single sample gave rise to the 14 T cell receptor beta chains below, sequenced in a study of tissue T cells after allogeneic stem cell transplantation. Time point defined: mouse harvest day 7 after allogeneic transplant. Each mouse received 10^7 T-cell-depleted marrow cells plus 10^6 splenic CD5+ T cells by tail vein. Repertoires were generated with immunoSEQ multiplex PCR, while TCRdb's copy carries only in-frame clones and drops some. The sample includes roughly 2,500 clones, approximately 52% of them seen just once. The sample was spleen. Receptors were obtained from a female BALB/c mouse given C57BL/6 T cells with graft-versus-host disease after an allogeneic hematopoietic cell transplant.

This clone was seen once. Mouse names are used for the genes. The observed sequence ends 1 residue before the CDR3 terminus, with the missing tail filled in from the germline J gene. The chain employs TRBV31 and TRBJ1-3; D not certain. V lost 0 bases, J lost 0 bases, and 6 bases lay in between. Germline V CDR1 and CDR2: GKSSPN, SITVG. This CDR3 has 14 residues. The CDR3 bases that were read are TGTGCCTGGAGTCTAGGCATTTCTGGAAATACGCTCTAT. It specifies CAWSLGISGNTLY. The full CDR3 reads CAWSLGISGNTLYF.

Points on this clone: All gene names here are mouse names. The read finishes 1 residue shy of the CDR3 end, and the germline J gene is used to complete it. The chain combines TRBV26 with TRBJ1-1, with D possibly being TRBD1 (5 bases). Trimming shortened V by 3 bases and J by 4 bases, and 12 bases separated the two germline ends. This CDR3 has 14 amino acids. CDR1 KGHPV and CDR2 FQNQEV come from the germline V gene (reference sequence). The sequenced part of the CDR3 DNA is TGTGCCAGCAGTCTCCAGGGTCGGGGCACAGAAGTCTTC. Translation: CASSLQGRGTEVF. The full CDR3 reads CASSLQGRGTEVFF. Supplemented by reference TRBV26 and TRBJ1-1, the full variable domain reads NSKVIQTPRYLVKGQGQKAKMRCIPEKGHPVVFWYQQNKNNEFKFLINFQNQEVLQQIDMTEKRFSAECPSNSPCSLEIQSSEAGDSALYLCASSLQGRGTEVFFGKGTRLTVV.

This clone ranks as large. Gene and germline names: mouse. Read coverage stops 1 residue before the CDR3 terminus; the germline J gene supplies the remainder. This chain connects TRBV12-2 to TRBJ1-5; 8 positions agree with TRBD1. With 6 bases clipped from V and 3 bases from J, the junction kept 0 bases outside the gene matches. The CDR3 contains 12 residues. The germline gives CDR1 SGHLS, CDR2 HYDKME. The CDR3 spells CASTGGNQAPLF. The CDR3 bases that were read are TGTGCCAGCACAGGGGGCAACCAGGCTCCGCTT.

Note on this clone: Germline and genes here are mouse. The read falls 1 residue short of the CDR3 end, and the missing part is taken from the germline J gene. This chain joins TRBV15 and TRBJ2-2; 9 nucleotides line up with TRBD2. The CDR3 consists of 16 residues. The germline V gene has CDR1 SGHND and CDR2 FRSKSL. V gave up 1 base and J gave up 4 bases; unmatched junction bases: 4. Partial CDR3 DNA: TGTGCCAGCAGTTTAGTGGGGGGGCGCGCCACCGGGCAGCTCTAC. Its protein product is CASSLVGGRATGQLY. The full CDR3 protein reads CASSLVGGRATGQLYF.

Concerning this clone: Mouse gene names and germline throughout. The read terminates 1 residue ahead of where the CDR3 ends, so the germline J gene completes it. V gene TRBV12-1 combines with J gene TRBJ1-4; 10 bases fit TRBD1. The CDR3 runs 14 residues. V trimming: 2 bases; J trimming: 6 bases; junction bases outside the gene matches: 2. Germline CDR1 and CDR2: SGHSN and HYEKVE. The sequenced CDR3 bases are TGTGCCAGCTCTCCGACAGGGGGCGACGAAAGATTATTT. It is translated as CASSPTGGDERLF. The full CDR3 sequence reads CASSPTGGDERLFF.

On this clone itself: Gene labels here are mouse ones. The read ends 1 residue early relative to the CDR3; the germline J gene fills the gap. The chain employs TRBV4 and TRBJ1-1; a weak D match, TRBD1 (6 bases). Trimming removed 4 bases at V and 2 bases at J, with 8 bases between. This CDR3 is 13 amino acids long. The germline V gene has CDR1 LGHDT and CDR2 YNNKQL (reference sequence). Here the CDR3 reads CASSWGHNTEVFF. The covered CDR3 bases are TGTGCCAGCAGCTGGGGACACAACACAGAAGTCTTC.

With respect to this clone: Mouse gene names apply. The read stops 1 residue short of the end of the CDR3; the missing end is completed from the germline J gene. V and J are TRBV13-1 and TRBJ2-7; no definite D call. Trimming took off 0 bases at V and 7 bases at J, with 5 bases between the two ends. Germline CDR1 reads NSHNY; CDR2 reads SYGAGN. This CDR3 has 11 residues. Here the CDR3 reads CASSDGAEQYF. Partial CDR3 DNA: TGTGCCAGCAGTGATGGGGCCGAACAGTAC.

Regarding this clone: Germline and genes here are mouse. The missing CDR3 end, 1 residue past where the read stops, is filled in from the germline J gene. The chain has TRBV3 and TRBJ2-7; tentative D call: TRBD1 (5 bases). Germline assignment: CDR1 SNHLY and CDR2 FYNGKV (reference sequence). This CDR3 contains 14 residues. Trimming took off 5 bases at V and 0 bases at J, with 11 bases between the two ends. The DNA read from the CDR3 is TGTGCCAGCAGCCCTCAGGGAAGCTCCTATGAACAGTAC. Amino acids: CASSPQGSSYEQY. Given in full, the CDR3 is CASSPQGSSYEQYF.

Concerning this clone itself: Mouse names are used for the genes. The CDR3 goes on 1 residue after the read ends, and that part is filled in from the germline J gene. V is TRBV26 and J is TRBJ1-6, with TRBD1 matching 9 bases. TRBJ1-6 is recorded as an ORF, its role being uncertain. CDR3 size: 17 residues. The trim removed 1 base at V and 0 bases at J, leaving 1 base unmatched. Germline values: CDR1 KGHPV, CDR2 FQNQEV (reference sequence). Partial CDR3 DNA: TGTGCCAGCAGTCTGTTGGGACAGGGTTCCTATAATTCGCCCCTCTAC. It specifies CASSLLGQGSYNSPLY. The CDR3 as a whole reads CASSLLGQGSYNSPLYF.

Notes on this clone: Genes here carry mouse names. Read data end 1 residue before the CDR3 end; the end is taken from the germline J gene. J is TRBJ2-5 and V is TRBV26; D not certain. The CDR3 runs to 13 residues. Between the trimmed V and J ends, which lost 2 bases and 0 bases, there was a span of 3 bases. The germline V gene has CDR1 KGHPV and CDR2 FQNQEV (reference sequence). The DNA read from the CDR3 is TGTGCCAGCAGTCTGCACAACCAAGACACCCAGTAC. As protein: CASSLHNQDTQY. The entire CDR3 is CASSLHNQDTQYF.

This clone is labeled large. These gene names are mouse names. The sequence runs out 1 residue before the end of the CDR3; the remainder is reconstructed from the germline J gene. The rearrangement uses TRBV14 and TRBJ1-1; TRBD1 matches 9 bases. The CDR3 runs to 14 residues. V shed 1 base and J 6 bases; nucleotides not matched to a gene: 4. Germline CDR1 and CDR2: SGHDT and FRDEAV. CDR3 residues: CASSFGQGLAEVFF. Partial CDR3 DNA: TGTGCCAGCAGTTTCGGACAGGGGTTGGCAGAAGTCTTC.

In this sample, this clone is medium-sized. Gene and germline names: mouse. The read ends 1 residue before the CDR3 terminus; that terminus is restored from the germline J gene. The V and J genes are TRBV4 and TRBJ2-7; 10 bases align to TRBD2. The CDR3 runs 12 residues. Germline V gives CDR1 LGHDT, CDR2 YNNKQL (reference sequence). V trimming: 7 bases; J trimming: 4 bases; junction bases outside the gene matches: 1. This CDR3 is CASNWGGYEQYF. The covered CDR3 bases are TGTGCCAGCAACTGGGGGGGTTATGAACAGTAC.

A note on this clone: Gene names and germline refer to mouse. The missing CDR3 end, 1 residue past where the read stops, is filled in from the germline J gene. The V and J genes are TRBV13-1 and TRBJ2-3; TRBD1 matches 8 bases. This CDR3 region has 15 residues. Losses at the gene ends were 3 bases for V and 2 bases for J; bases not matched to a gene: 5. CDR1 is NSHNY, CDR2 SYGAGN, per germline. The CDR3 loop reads CASSGRGRNAETLYF. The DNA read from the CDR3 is TGTGCCAGCAGTGGCAGGGGGCGCAATGCAGAAACGCTGTAT.

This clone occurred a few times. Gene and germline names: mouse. Incomplete CDR3 DNA: TGTGCCAGCAGTTTGAGGGGGCTTGCCAACGAAAGATTATTT. It encodes CASSLRGLANERLF. The whole CDR3 reads CASSLRGLANERLFF. V is TRBV14 and J is TRBJ1-4; 7 bases are a match to TRBD1. The read ends 1 residue early relative to the CDR3; the germline J gene fills the gap. CDR1 SGHDT and CDR2 FRDEAV come from the germline V gene. The CDR3 contains 15 residues. The trim removed 2 bases at V and 3 bases at J, leaving 4 bases unmatched.